This passage covers 26 T cell receptor beta chains from one sample sequenced in a study of identical twins. TCRdb reprocessed the 5' RACE reads with MiXCR, giving one entry per CDR3 protein. Among 700,000 or so distinct CDR3 sequences, 8.6% were seen once, and the ten largest hold about 0.98%. These same data were also listed under a study on yellow fever vaccine responses in identical twins.

The material sequenced was PBMCs. The receptor source for this set is a woman under 30 in good health.

There are a few counts of this clonotype. The chain couples TRBV29-1 to TRBJ2-2; D may correspond to TRBD1 or TRBD2 (5 bases each). The CDR3 is 15 amino acids. Per the germline V gene, CDR1 is SQVTM and CDR2 is ANQGSEA. Between the trimmed V and J ends, which lost 5 bases and 2 bases, there was a span of 15 bases. The CDR3 nucleotides read TGCAGCGTTACCGGGACGGCAATTAACACCGGGGAGCTGTTTTTT. Translated, it gives CSVTGTAINTGELFF.

The rearrangement uses TRBV3-1 and TRBJ2-3; 8 positions agree with TRBD2. Looked up from germline, CDR1 is LGHDT and CDR2 is YNNKEL (reference sequence). V dropped 1 base and J dropped 4; count of bases not matched to a gene: 16. The CDR3 spans 19 residues. CDR3 sequence: CASSQGLARAKEGADTQYF. CDR3 nucleotide sequence: TGTGCCAGCAGCCAAGGACTAGCGAGGGCCAAAGAAGGGGCAGATACGCAGTATTTT.

There are a few counts of this clonotype. V usage is TRBV9 and J usage is TRBJ2-1; TRBD2 matches at 12 bases. Germline V gene sequence: CDR1 SGDLS, CDR2 YYNGEE. The CDR3 is 16 amino acids. After removal of 4 bases from V and 3 bases from J, the junction contained 5 bases not matched to a gene. The DNA for the CDR3 is TGTGCCAGCAGCACCCGGACTAGCGGGATCTACAATGAGCAGTTCTTC. Its translation is CASSTRTSGIYNEQFF.

V gene TRBV15 combines with J gene TRBJ2-3; D might be TRBD1 (5 bases). Germline CDR1 and CDR2: LNHNV and YYDKDF (reference sequence). Trimming cost V 5 bases and J 6 bases, with 12 bases left between them. This CDR3 contains 13 residues. CDR3 amino acids: CATSSRTSDTQYF. CDR3 nucleotides: TGTGCCACCAGCTCGAGGACATCGGATACGCAGTATTTT.

The chain uses TRBV6-5 and TRBJ2-3, with 8 bases lining up with TRBD2. The V gene end was trimmed by 6 bases and the J gene end by 7 bases; junction bases not matched to a gene: 12. This CDR3 has 15 residues. Germline assignment: CDR1 MNHEY and CDR2 SVGAGI. Here the CDR3 DNA reads TGTGCCAGCAGCTACCTATCGGGGGGGGGTTATACGCAGTATTTT. It is translated as CASSYLSGGGYTQYF.

This clonotype was recorded a few times. J is TRBJ2-1 and V is TRBV4-3; the D is unclear. Trimming stripped 1 base from V and 4 bases from J, with 11 bases between. This CDR3 spans 15 amino acids. In germline, CDR1 is LGHNA, CDR2 YSLEER. The CDR3 loop is CASSQARLGYNEQFF. CDR3 nucleotide sequence: TGCGCCAGCAGCCAAGCGAGGTTAGGGTACAATGAGCAGTTCTTC.

The chain employs TRBV10-3 and TRBJ1-1, with D possibly being TRBD1 (6 bases). Germline loops: CDR1 ENHRY, CDR2 SYGVKD. The CDR3 is 14 amino acids. The ends were cut back, 4 bases at V and 1 base at J, with 10 bases in the middle. CDR3 residues: CAISGQAANTEAFF. In nucleotides, the CDR3 is TGTGCCATCAGTGGACAGGCTGCGAACACTGAAGCTTTCTTT.

In its sample, this clonotype was seen once. This could be a read error, since a much larger clone is one nucleotide away. The chain employs TRBV5-1 and TRBJ2-4, with TRBD2 as a possible D gene (6 bases). Trimming shortened V by 2 bases and J by 11 bases, and 20 bases separated the two germline ends. Germline values: CDR1 SGHRS, CDR2 YFSETQ. The CDR3 covers 15 residues. CDR3 nucleotides: TGCGCCAGCAGCTTTGAGGTCGGGAGAACGGGCTTTCAGTACTTC. Its translation: CASSFEVGRTGFQYF.

The chain couples TRBV7-9 to TRBJ2-1, with a possible D match to TRBD2 (5 bases). V lost 5 bases and J lost 1, with 18 bases in between. The germline CDR1 and CDR2 sequences are SEHNR and FQNEAQ (reference sequence). There are 17 residues in the CDR3. CDR3 in DNA: TGTGCCAGCAGCCTAAAAGTGGGCCCGGGATCCTACAATGAGCAGTTCTTC. This gives the protein CASSLKVGPGSYNEQFF.

This chain uses TRBV12-3 or TRBV12-4 with TRBJ1-3; D gene uncertain. The CDR3 extends over 16 amino acids. The V gene lost 8 bases and the J gene lost 0 bases, with 17 bases spanning the gap. CDR3 DNA: TGTGCCAGCCGACCCCACTACTCCTACTCTGGAAACACCATATATTTT. This translates into CASRPHYSYSGNTIYF.

V gene TRBV20-1 combines with J gene TRBJ2-3; 9 nucleotides line up with TRBD2. Per the germline V gene, CDR1 is DFQATT and CDR2 is SNEGSKA (reference sequence). CDR3 length equals 15 residues. V trimming: 2 bases; J trimming: 2 bases; junction bases outside the gene matches: 5. This chain's CDR3 is CSARPSGGNTDTQYF. CDR3 DNA: TGCAGTGCTAGACCCAGCGGGGGGAACACAGATACGCAGTATTTT.

CDR3 nucleotides: TGTGCCAGCACGGGACTAGCGGGGTTGGAGCTGTTTTTT. Translation: CASTGLAGLELFF. This chain uses TRBV6-1 with TRBJ2-2, with 13 bases matching TRBD2. Germline V gives CDR1 MNHNS, CDR2 SASEGT. This CDR3 is 13 amino acids long. V lost 7 bases and J lost 10; bases outside the gene matches: 3.

The chain carries TRBV3-1 and TRBJ2-1, with a weak D call TRBD1 (5 bases). The germline gives CDR1 LGHDT, CDR2 YNNKEL (reference sequence). The CDR3 totals 14 residues. Deletions cut 1 base from V and 5 bases from J, with 9 bases between. CDR3 bases: TGTGCCAGCAGCCAAGGGGGCGGTAACAATGAGCAGTTCTTC. Translating gives CASSQGGGNNEQFF.

The chain is built from TRBV9 and TRBJ1-5; maybe TRBD1 (6 bases). Per the germline V gene, CDR1 is SGDLS and CDR2 is YYNGEE. The V end lost 4 bases, the J end lost 2 bases, and 13 bases lay between the germline ends. This CDR3 is built from 15 residues. CDR3 loop: CASSPEDSRNQPQHF. CDR3 DNA sequence: TGTGCCAGCAGCCCTGAGGACAGTCGCAATCAGCCCCAGCATTTT.

This clonotype came up many times. The chain is built from TRBV25-1 and TRBJ2-7, with a weak D call TRBD2 (5 bases). Germline V CDR1 and CDR2: MGHDK, SYGVNS. The ends were cut back, 6 bases at V and 4 bases at J, with 19 bases in the middle. The CDR3 runs to 15 residues. CDR3 nucleotide sequence: TGTGCCAGCAGCTCTCTGAACGAGCGGCCTTACGAGCAGTACTTC. The encoded protein is CASSSLNERPYEQYF.

The rearrangement joins TRBV9 to TRBJ1-1, with a weak D call TRBD1 (5 bases). CDR3 length: 16 amino acids. Germline-derived CDR1 and CDR2 are SGDLS and YYNGEE. V dropped 4 bases and J dropped 0 bases, with 16 bases sitting between them. CDR3 residues: CASSPEGPGMNTEAFF. The CDR3 nucleotides read TGTGCCAGCAGCCCAGAGGGTCCAGGGATGAACACTGAAGCTTTCTTT.

This clonotype was recorded a few times. CDR3 sequence: CASGSLRRGQYF. CDR3 DNA sequence: TGTGCCAGCGGTTCACTTAGAAGGGGGCAGTACTTC. V is TRBV28 and J is TRBJ2-7, with D possibly being TRBD1 (5 bases). The germline V gene has CDR1 MDHEN and CDR2 SYDVKM. The CDR3 spans 12 residues. V shed 8 bases and J shed 9 bases, with 17 bases lying between them.

This clonotype was picked up many times. The V call is TRBV7-9, the J call TRBJ1-1; no clear D gene. This CDR3 region has 15 residues. Trimming removed 0 bases from V and 5 bases from J, with 13 bases in between. CDR1 and CDR2 from the germline V gene are SEHNR and FQNEAQ (reference sequence). CDR3 DNA: TGTGCCAGCAGCTTAGCTGCGGGGAGGCAGACTGAAGCTTTCTTT. Encoded protein: CASSLAAGRQTEAFF.

CDR3 coding DNA: TGTGCCAGCAGTCCCCAGGGTCCCGGCGGGAGAAGAGACGCTGGGGCCAACGTCCTGACTTTC. Translation: CASSPQGPGGRRDAGANVLTF. V gene TRBV6-2 or TRBV6-3 combines with J gene TRBJ2-6, with TRBD2 matching 7 bases. The CDR3 sequence is 21 residues long. The ends lost 5 bases at V and 2 bases at J; junction bases unmatched: 21. Per the germline V gene, CDR1 is MNHEY and CDR2 is SVGEGT.

This chain uses TRBV5-1 with TRBJ1-1; D is undetermined. The CDR3 totals 13 residues. From germline, CDR1 is SGHRS and CDR2 YFSETQ. The germline V and J ends were trimmed by 7 bases and 0 bases, with 10 bases remaining between them. The CDR3 DNA sequence: TGCGCCAGCGCCAGACTTTTGAACACTGAAGCTTTCTTT. Translation: CASARLLNTEAFF.

In its sample, this clonotype was seen many times. The CDR3, as DNA: TGTGCCAGCAGCCAAGGCGGGGAGGACATTCAGTACTTC. It codes for CASSQGGEDIQYF. The chain recombines TRBV28 with TRBJ2-4; tentatively, D is TRBD2 (6 bases). Germline values: CDR1 MDHEN, CDR2 SYDVKM. Trimming took 6 bases from V and 8 from J, leaving 14 bases between them. This CDR3 region has 13 residues.

This clonotype was found a few times. The chain combines TRBV7-8 with TRBJ2-5; D not resolved. Germline CDR1 and CDR2: SGHVS and FQNEAQ. V lost 10 bases and J 1 base, leaving 7 bases between the germline ends. The CDR3 totals 11 residues. As DNA, the CDR3 is TGTGCCACGACTTTCCAAGAGACCCAGTACTTC. Translation: CATTFQETQYF.

This clonotype was found a few times. The V and J genes are TRBV7-6 and TRBJ2-7; TRBD2 aligns across 14 bases. CDR1 SGHVS and CDR2 FNYEAQ come from the germline V gene. The CDR3 totals 19 residues. Germline trimming cut 5 bases from V and 1 base from J; bases unmatched to any gene: 13. The CDR3 loop is CASSPDSTSGRAGSYEQYF. The CDR3 nucleotides read TGTGCCAGCAGCCCAGATTCGACTAGCGGGAGGGCCGGGTCCTACGAGCAGTACTTC.

This clonotype was recorded many times. The V gene is TRBV7-3, the J gene TRBJ2-1, with D tentatively TRBD1 or TRBD2 (5 bases each). The V gene lost 5 bases and the J gene lost 0 bases, with 11 bases spanning the gap. Germline-derived CDR1 and CDR2 are SGHTA and FQGTGA. The CDR3 length is 15 residues. This CDR3 reads CASSPLGTSYNEQFF. CDR3 coding DNA: TGTGCCAGCAGCCCCCTCGGGACCTCCTACAATGAGCAGTTCTTC.

V and J are TRBV6-4 and TRBJ1-6; D possibly corresponds to TRBD1 (5 bases). The CDR3 is 14 residues long. Germline-derived CDR1 and CDR2 are MRHNA and SNTAGT. Deletions cut 2 bases from V and 5 bases from J, with 7 bases between. As DNA, the CDR3 is TGTGCCAGCAGTGACGGGGGAGATAATTCACCCCTCCACTTT. Amino acids: CASSDGGDNSPLHF.

This chain uses TRBV25-1 with TRBJ2-6, with 9 bases identical to TRBD1. Per the germline V gene, CDR1 is MGHDK and CDR2 is SYGVNS. The CDR3 sequence is 18 residues long. V gave up 5 bases and J gave up 0 bases; unmatched junction bases: 8. CDR3 in amino acids: CASSKTGGLYSGANVLTF. The CDR3 region has the DNA TGTGCCAGCAGTAAAACAGGGGGCCTCTACTCTGGGGCCAACGTCCTGACTTTC.